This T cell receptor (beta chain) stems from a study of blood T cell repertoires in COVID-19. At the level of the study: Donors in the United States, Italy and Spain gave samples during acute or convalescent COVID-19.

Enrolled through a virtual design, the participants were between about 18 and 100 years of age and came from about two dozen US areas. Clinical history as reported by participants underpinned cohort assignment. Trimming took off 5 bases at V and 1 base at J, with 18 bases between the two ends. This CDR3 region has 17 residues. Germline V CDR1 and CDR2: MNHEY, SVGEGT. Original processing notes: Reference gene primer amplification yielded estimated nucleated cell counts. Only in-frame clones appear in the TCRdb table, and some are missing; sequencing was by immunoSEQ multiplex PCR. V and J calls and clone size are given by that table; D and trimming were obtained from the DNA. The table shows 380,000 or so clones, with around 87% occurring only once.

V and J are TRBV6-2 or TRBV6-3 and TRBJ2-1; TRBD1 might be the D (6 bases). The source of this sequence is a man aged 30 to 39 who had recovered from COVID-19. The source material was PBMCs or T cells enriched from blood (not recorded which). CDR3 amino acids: CASSTMKADSSYNEQFF. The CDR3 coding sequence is TGTGCCAGCAGTACGATGAAAGCGGACAGTTCCTACAATGAGCAGTTCTTC.